This TCR beta chain is from a study of blood T cell repertoires in COVID-19. At the level of the study: The United States, Italy and Spain provided the acute and convalescent COVID-19 samples.

Libraries were prepared by immunoSEQ multiplex PCR; TCRdb keeps only in-frame clonotypes and omits some of them. The sample lists 370,000 or so clones, roughly 80% occurring once. The CDR3 totals 18 residues. Looked up from germline, CDR1 is KGHSH and CDR2 is LQKENI. V was pared by 4 bases and J by 4 bases, with 25 bases between. This chain joins TRBV18 and TRBJ1-2; D gene uncertain. The receptor's source is a human donor with acute or convalescent COVID-19. The donor label of this sample is uncertain. Material for sequencing was peripheral blood. The CDR3 loop reads CASSLPPPRVWTSYGYTF. CDR3 DNA sequence: TGTGCCAGCTCACTACCCCCCCCGCGGGTATGGACTAGCTATGGCTACACCTTC.